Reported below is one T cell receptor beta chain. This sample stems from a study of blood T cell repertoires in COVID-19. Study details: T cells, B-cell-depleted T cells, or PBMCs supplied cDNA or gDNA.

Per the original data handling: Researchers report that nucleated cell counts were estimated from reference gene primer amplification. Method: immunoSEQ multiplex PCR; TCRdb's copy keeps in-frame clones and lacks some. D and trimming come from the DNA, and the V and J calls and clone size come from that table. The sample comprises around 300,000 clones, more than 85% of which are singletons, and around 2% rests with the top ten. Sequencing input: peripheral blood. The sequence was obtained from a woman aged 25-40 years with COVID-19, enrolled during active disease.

CDR3 loop: CASSSVGAGNTIYF. The CDR3, as DNA: TGTGCCAGCAGCTCCGTGGGGGCGGGAAACACCATATATTTT. The chain employs TRBV11-2 and TRBJ1-3; D might be TRBD1 (6 bases). V was clipped by 4 bases and J by 4 bases, with 11 bases between them. Germline loops: CDR1 SGHAT, CDR2 FQNNGV. The CDR3 totals 14 residues.